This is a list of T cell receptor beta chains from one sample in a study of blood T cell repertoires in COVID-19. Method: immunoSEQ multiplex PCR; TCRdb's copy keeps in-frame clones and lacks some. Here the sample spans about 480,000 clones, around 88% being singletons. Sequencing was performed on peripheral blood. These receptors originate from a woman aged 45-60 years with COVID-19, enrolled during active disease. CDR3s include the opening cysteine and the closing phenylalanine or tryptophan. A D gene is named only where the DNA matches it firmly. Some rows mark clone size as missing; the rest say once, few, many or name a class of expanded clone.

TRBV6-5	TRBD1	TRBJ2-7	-	CASSSPGQGDEQYF	TGTGCCAGCAGTTCTCCGGGACAGGGGGACGAGCAGTACTTC
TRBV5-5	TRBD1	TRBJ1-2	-	CASSLVDRAYGYTF	TGTGCCAGCAGCTTGGTGGACAGGGCCTATGGCTACACCTTC
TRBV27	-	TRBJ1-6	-	CASSYRRGIFHSPLHF	TGTGCCAGCAGTTACCGGAGAGGGATTTTCCATTCACCCCTCCACTTT
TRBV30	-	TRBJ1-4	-	CAWSDTHYEKLFF	TGTGCCTGGAGCGATACACATTATGAAAAACTGTTTTTT
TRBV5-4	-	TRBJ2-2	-	CASSSAAGFSTGELFF	TGTGCCAGCAGCTCGGCGGCGGGGTTCTCCACCGGGGAGCTGTTTTTT
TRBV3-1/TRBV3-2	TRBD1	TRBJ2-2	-	CASSQGDRDGELFF	TGTGCCAGCAGCCAAGGCGACAGGGACGGGGAGCTGTTTTTT
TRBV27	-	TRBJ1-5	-	CASSLWGGSNQPQHF	TGTGCCAGCAGTTTATGGGGGGGGAGCAATCAGCCCCAGCATTTT
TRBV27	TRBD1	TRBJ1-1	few	CASSKTGGTEAFF	TGTGCCAGCAGCAAGACAGGGGGGACTGAAGCTTTCTTT
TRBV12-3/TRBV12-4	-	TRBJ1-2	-	CASSYEGRGYTF	TGTGCCAGCAGTTACGAGGGCCGCGGCTACACCTTC
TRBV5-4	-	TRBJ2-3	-	CASSPPSDTQYF	TGTGCCAGCAGCCCCCCTTCGGATACGCAGTATTTT
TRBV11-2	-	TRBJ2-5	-	CASRLGGGTIAETQYF	TGTGCCAGCAGGTTAGGGGGGGGCACTATCGCAGAGACCCAGTACTTC
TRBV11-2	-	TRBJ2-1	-	CASSPAAGNPSYNEQFF	TGTGCCAGCAGCCCGGCAGCGGGTAACCCCTCCTACAATGAGCAGTTCTTC
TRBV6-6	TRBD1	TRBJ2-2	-	CASSPDRGTGELFF	TGTGCCAGCAGCCCCGACAGGGGCACCGGGGAGCTGTTTTTT
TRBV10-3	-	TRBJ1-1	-	CAISRAGSTEAFF	TGTGCCATTAGCAGGGCAGGCAGCACTGAAGCTTTCTTT
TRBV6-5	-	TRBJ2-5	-	CASGRWAPYQETQYF	TGTGCCAGCGGTCGGTGGGCACCCTACCAAGAGACCCAGTACTTC
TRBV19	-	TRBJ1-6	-	CASSSREISYNSPLHF	TGTGCCAGTAGCTCCCGGGAGATCTCCTATAATTCACCCCTCCACTTT